The 17 T cell receptor beta chains listed next were all sequenced from one sample in a study of regulatory T cells in long-lasting Graves disease. Described time point: newly diagnosed GD, antithyroid drugs for less than 3 months. Scientists built the TCR library using RNA that was extracted from PBMCs. Arm-PCR of CDR3 regions and iRepertoire HTBI primers were used to build TCR beta libraries. A single record per CDR3 protein comes from TCRdb applying MiXCR to the multiplex PCR reads. The table has about 560,000 distinct CDR3 sequences, about 16% seen once. These same data were also listed under a study on T cells in Graves' hyperthyroidism and ophthalmopathy.

This material consisted of peripheral blood mononuclear cells (PBMCs), taken at new diagnosis, from a patient treated with antithyroid drugs. The receptors come from a man aged 18-30 years with Graves disease.

The chain joins TRBV7-6 to TRBJ2-1; 7 bases agree with TRBD2. Looked up from germline, CDR1 is SGHVS and CDR2 is FNYEAQ. V lost 3 bases and J lost 5; bases outside the gene matches: 4. The CDR3 has 14 amino acids. CDR3 bases: TGTGCCAGCAGCTTCCTAGCGGAAGACAATGAGCAGTTCTTC. It is translated as CASSFLAEDNEQFF.

This clonotype was seen more than once but under ten times. This chain connects TRBV27 to TRBJ2-2; possibly TRBD1 for D (6 bases). The CDR3 sequence is 15 residues long. CDR1 MNHEY and CDR2 SMNVEV come from the germline V gene (reference sequence). Trimming took 2 bases from V and 3 from J, leaving 10 bases between them. The DNA for the CDR3 is TGTGCCAGCAGTTTAGGGACAATCTACACCGGGGAGCTGTTTTTT. This gives the protein CASSLGTIYTGELFF.

This clonotype was detected only a few times. The chain recombines TRBV29-1 with TRBJ1-1, with 8 positions matching TRBD1. Trimming cost V 7 bases and J 6 bases; bases outside gene matches: 7. This CDR3 has 12 residues. Looked up from germline, CDR1 is SQVTM and CDR2 is ANQGSEA. CDR3 sequence (DNA): TGCAGCGGTCTACGGACAGGGCCTGAAGCTTTCTTT. Translation: CSGLRTGPEAFF.

Ten or more counts support this clonotype. The chain links TRBV7-3 to TRBJ2-1; D possibly corresponds to TRBD2 (6 bases). Germline CDR1 is SGHTA and CDR2 is FQGTGA. The CDR3 totals 14 residues. V was shortened by 3 bases and J by 7 bases, with 13 bases between the two germline ends. CDR3: CASSFGTDRNEQFF. The CDR3 DNA reads as TGTGCCAGCAGCTTTGGGACTGATAGGAATGAGCAGTTCTTC. Together with reference TRBV7-3 and TRBJ2-1, the CDR3 gives the full variable domain: GAGVSQTPSNKVTEKGKYVELRCDPISGHTALYWYRQSLGQGPEFLIYFQGTGAADDSGLPNDRFFAVRPEGSVSTLKIQRTERGDSAVYLCASSFGTDRNEQFFGPGTRLTVL.

This clonotype has a count of ten or more. V gene TRBV6-1 combines with J gene TRBJ2-5; D is possibly TRBD2 (7 bases). Per germline, CDR1 MNHNS and CDR2 SASEGT. CDR3 size: 14 residues. V lost 6 bases and J 5 bases, leaving 16 bases between the germline ends. The CDR3 region has the DNA TGTGCCAGCAGCGATCGGGGGGCAAGGGAGACCCAGTACTTC. This translates into CASSDRGARETQYF.

This clonotype was seen a handful of times. V and J are TRBV6-1 and TRBJ2-1; a possible D gene is TRBD1 (5 bases). This CDR3 is built from 11 residues. Germline CDR1 and CDR2: MNHNS and SASEGT. The V gene lost 8 bases and the J gene lost 5 bases, with 7 bases spanning the gap. CDR3 loop: CASGANNEQFF. CDR3 in DNA: TGTGCCAGCGGGGCAAACAATGAGCAGTTCTTC.

Many counts were recorded for this clonotype. The CDR3 is CASSEAGSSTDTQYF. The CDR3, as DNA: TGTGCCAGCAGTGAAGCGGGGTCTAGCACAGATACGCAGTATTTT. The V and J genes are TRBV2 and TRBJ2-3; D is ambiguous. The CDR3 loop spans 15 amino acids. With 0 bases removed from V and 0 bases from J, the gap between germline ends came to 7 bases. CDR1 is SNHLY, CDR2 FYNNEI, per germline.

This clonotype occurred many times. The chain combines TRBV28 with TRBJ2-7, with D possibly TRBD1 on 6 matching bases. CDR1 and CDR2 (germline): MDHEN, SYDVKM. The CDR3 sequence is 13 residues long. V shed 7 bases and J shed 0 bases, with 10 bases lying between them. The CDR3, as DNA: TGTGCCAGCACCTTGGACAGCTCCTACGAGCAGTACTTC. This translates into CASTLDSSYEQYF.

Turning to this clonotype: The final CDR3 position lacks the conserved phenylalanine or tryptophan, pointing to a likely read error. The gene calls are TRBV12-3 or TRBV12-4 and TRBJ2-3, with 16 bases fitting TRBD2. V gave up 3 bases and J gave up 2 bases; unmatched junction bases: 14. The CDR3 is 21 amino acids. The DNA of the CDR3 is TGTGCCAGCAGTTTTCGGCGCGTGGGACTAGCGGGAGGGGGGGCCACAGATACGCAGTATCTT. It encodes CASSFRRVGLAGGGATDTQYL.

This clonotype was detected many times. A read error may produce the germline difference seen at one junction end. This rearrangement joins TRBV4-1 to TRBJ1-1; possible D gene TRBD1, 6 bases. This CDR3 contains 13 residues. The germline gives CDR1 MGHRA, CDR2 YSYEKL. The CDR3: CASSLERGTEAFF. The CDR3 bases are TGTGCCAGCAGCTTAGAGAGGGGGACTGAAGCTTTCTTT.

The table lists this clonotype with many counts. The V gene is TRBV29-1, the J gene TRBJ2-7; TRBD2 is a possible D gene (6 bases). Germline loops: CDR1 SQVTM, CDR2 ANQGSEA. With 8 bases removed from V and 2 bases from J, the gap between germline ends came to 22 bases. This CDR3 spans 15 amino acids. The CDR3 here is CSPPGGIISTYEQYF. As DNA, the CDR3 is TGCAGCCCCCCCGGGGGTATCATCTCTACCTACGAGCAGTACTTC.

This clonotype showed up just a few times. The rearrangement joins TRBV6-5 to TRBJ2-5, with 8 positions matching TRBD2. Germline V CDR1 and CDR2: MNHEY, SVGAGI. J lost 0 bases, V lost 4 bases, and 1 base had no gene match. The CDR3 runs 14 residues. CDR3 nucleotides: TGTGCCAGCAGTTCGACTAGCGACCAAGAGACCCAGTACTTC. Translation: CASSSTSDQETQYF.

The J gene is TRBJ2-2, the V gene TRBV7-3; 7 bases match TRBD1. The junction had 11 bases not matched to a gene; V was cut back by 1 base and J by 6 bases. CDR3 length: 17 residues. Germline-derived CDR1 and CDR2 are SGHTA and FQGTGA. The CDR3 nucleotides are TGTGCCAGCAGCTTAATACCCCCGGGACAGAAACCCGGGGAGCTGTTTTTT. Its translation: CASSLIPPGQKPGELFF. The full variable domain, rest sourced from reference TRBV7-3 and TRBJ2-2, is GAGVSQTPSNKVTEKGKYVELRCDPISGHTALYWYRQSLGQGPEFLIYFQGTGAADDSGLPNDRFFAVRPEGSVSTLKIQRTERGDSAVYLCASSLIPPGQKPGELFFGEGSRLTVL.

Turning to this clonotype: This clone may be a read error of a much larger clone one base away. The chain carries TRBV28 and TRBJ1-2; no reliable D call. Germline V gives CDR1 MDHEN, CDR2 SYDVKM. This CDR3 region has 15 residues. CDR3 sequence reads: CVSSVDGPYLRGYTF. The DNA of the CDR3 is TGTGTCAGCAGTGTAGACGGTCCATACTTGCGTGGCTACACCTTC.

Of note for this clonotype: A much larger clone lies one base from this, so it may be a read error. The rearrangement joins TRBV27 to TRBJ2-1; 12 bases are shared with TRBD2. The CDR3 runs 17 residues. Germline CDR1 reads MNHEY; CDR2 reads SMNVEV (reference sequence). V lost 1 base to trimming and J lost 2 bases; unmatched junction nucleotides: 3. CDR3 region: CASSLFGLAGPYNEQFF. Here the CDR3 DNA reads TGTGCCAGCAGTTTATTTGGACTAGCGGGACCCTACAATGAGCAGTTCTTC.

Regarding this clonotype: A read error may be the cause here, since a much bigger clone is one base away. This rearrangement joins TRBV6-2 or TRBV6-3 to TRBJ2-1; TRBD2 matches 7 bases. CDR1 is MNHEY, CDR2 SVGEGT, per germline. This CDR3 comprises 15 residues. CDR3 nucleotides: TGTGCCAACAGTGACGCGCTAGCGAGCGGGGATGAGCAGTTCTTC. It encodes CANSDALASGDEQFF.

The table lists this clonotype with many counts. The rearrangement links TRBV11-2 to TRBJ2-1, with D unresolved. This CDR3 comprises 13 residues. Trimming cost V 5 bases and J 8 bases, with 13 bases left between them. Germline CDR1 reads SGHAT; CDR2 reads FQNNGV. CDR3 amino acids: CASSPKVIDEQFF. The CDR3, as DNA: TGTGCCAGCAGCCCCAAGGTAATCGATGAGCAGTTCTTC.